This TCR beta chain is drawn from a study of blood T cells in healthy people across ages. Study results and caveats: In long-lived donors, naive CD4+ cell counts and diversity exceeded those of aged donors. Measured against age, TCR beta diversity per million T cells decreased in a roughly linear manner.

The V end lost 1 base, the J end lost 4 bases, and 14 bases lay between the germline ends. Germline CDR1 and CDR2: MGHRA and YSYEKL. This CDR3 has 16 residues. This clonotype occurred many times. Its antigen is currently unknown. Next came a second PCR, run for roughly 6 to 11 cycles, which used a sample-barcoded 5' primer along with a J-beta primer mix. All cDNA molecules were each tagged by a template-switch adaptor with 12 random nucleotides. Every sample gave at least 2.5 million paired-end reads containing CDR3. TCRdb independently ran MiXCR on the 5' RACE reads; one entry per CDR3 protein. Of some 1,500,000 distinct CDR3 sequences in the sample, 35% to 45% were seen once.

This sequence was found in a woman aged 18-29 years in good health. The rearrangement joins TRBV4-1 to TRBJ1-5, with D perhaps TRBD1 (6 bases). The specimen was blood. In DNA, the CDR3 is TGCGCCAGCAGCCAAGTGGGACAACCGGGGAATCAGCCCCAGCATTTT. Translated, it gives CASSQVGQPGNQPQHF.